Following are 31 T cell receptor beta chains from one sample sequenced in a study of cytomegalovirus exposure and HLA in healthy donors (dated by TCRdb to the late 2010s). To prepare the library, the immunoSEQ multiplex PCR assay was applied. Imported from immuneACCESS, the table was reduced by TCRdb to in-frame sequences with V and J called. These copies leave out some clones; in studies compared against another copy, an unresolved V gene accounts for under half, and the cause of the remainder is not known. This sample gives some 130,000 clones in total; more than 70% of them show up just once. The ten largest clones capture 1.4% to 1.5% of the sample. The sequencing sample was made of PBMCs. The receptor source for this set is a young man in good health and CMV-seronegative.

V is TRBV9 and J is TRBJ1-3; TRBD1 agrees at 7 bases. Per the germline V gene, CDR1 is SGDLS and CDR2 is YYNGEE. The V and J ends lost 4 bases and 0 bases, in that order; junction bases with no gene match: 10. CDR3 length equals 17 residues. CDR3 in DNA: TGTGCCAGCAGCACCGCGCACAGGGGCCTCTCTGGAAACACCATATATTTT. This codes for CASSTAHRGLSGNTIYF.

This chain uses TRBV9 with TRBJ2-1; the match to TRBD2 covers 14 bases. The CDR3 covers 16 residues. Germline CDR1 is SGDLS and CDR2 is YYNGEE. With V trimmed by 3 bases and J by 5 bases, 4 bases remained unmatched. In DNA form, the CDR3 reads TGTGCCAGCAGCGGGGGACTAGCGGGGGCTGACAATGAGCAGTTCTTC. Its translation is CASSGGLAGADNEQFF. Looking up the rest from reference TRBV9 and TRBJ2-1 gives the full variable domain: DSGVTQTPKHLITATGQRVTLRCSPRSGDLSVYWYQQSLDQGLQFLIQYYNGEERAKGNILERFSAQQFPDLHSELNLSSLELGDSALYFCASSGGLAGADNEQFFGPGTRLTVL.

The rearrangement uses TRBV2 and TRBJ2-7, with 9 bases that match TRBD1. CDR3 length equals 14 residues. CDR1 and CDR2 (germline): SNHLY, FYNNEI. V lost 8 bases to trimming and J lost 6 bases; unmatched junction nucleotides: 11. The CDR3 region has the DNA TGTGCCAGCGGTTCCGGGACAGGGTATGGCGAGCAGTACTTC. Translating gives CASGSGTGYGEQYF.

The chain combines TRBV5-1 with TRBJ2-1; the match to TRBD2 covers 8 bases. The CDR3 is made up of 22 amino acids. CDR1 and CDR2 (germline): SGHRS, YFSETQ. The V segment lost 0 bases and the J segment 1 base; nucleotides outside the gene matches: 21. CDR3 region: CASSLASFGGRPRRSSYNEQFF. The DNA of the CDR3 is TGCGCCAGCAGCTTGGCCTCCTTTGGCGGGAGGCCACGTCGATCATCCTACAATGAGCAGTTCTTC.

The chain employs TRBV6-5 and TRBJ2-2; possibly TRBD2 for D (6 bases). V was cut by 10 bases and J by 7 bases, with 22 bases left in between. The CDR3 covers 15 residues. Germline V CDR1 and CDR2: MNHEY, SVGAGI. The CDR3 DNA follows: TGTGCCACCCAAAGGGGTAGCGGAGGCCGCGGGGAGCTGTTTTTT. Its protein product is CATQRGSGGRGELFF.

This clone was recorded many times. The chain has TRBV6-5 and TRBJ1-2; 8 nucleotides align to TRBD1. This CDR3 contains 13 residues. The germline CDR1 and CDR2 sequences are MNHEY and SVGAGI. J gave up 7 bases and V 2 bases, and 3 bases lay outside the gene matches. The CDR3 region has the DNA TGTGCCAGCAGTTACCTGACAGGGGTTGGCTACACCTTC. This codes for CASSYLTGVGYTF.

This chain uses TRBV18 with TRBJ1-4, with D possibly matching TRBD1 (5 bases). The germline V gene encodes CDR1 KGHSH and CDR2 LQKENI. The V end was cut by 2 bases, the J end by 5 bases, with 18 bases between. This CDR3 spans 17 amino acids. CDR3 in amino acids: CASSPNVGHLENEKLFF. The DNA of the CDR3 is TGTGCCAGCTCACCAAACGTCGGACATTTGGAGAATGAAAAACTGTTTTTT.

The gene calls are TRBV9 and TRBJ1-1; weak D call: TRBD1 (5 bases). From germline, CDR1 is SGDLS and CDR2 YYNGEE. Trimming removed 0 bases from V and 0 bases from J, with 18 bases in between. This CDR3 has 18 amino acids. CDR3 nucleotide sequence: TGTGCCAGCAGCGTAGCTACCGGAGGGCAGGGAATGAACACTGAAGCTTTCTTT. Amino acid sequence: CASSVATGGQGMNTEAFF.

V is TRBV28 and J is TRBJ1-5; no clear D. Germline CDR1 MDHEN, CDR2 SYDVKM. This CDR3 has 12 residues. Deletions cut 0 bases from V and 6 bases from J, with 3 bases between. The CDR3 DNA follows: TGTGCCAGCAGTTTATGGGCTCAGCCCCAGCATTTT. Translation gives CASSLWAQPQHF.

V and J are TRBV5-1 and TRBJ2-5; a weak D match, TRBD1 (5 bases). The germline V gene has CDR1 SGHRS and CDR2 YFSETQ. This CDR3 has 15 amino acids. Between the trimmed V and J ends, which lost 4 bases and 2 bases, there was a span of 15 bases. CDR3 DNA sequence: TGCGCCAGCAGCAATCAGGGAATGGCACAAGAGACCCAGTACTTC. This encodes CASSNQGMAQETQYF.

V gene TRBV13 combines with J gene TRBJ2-2; 7 nucleotides agree with TRBD2. This CDR3 comprises 16 residues. Per germline, CDR1 PRHDT and CDR2 FYEKMQ (reference sequence). Unmatched junction bases numbered 9, after V lost 2 bases and J lost 6 bases. CDR3 amino acids: CASSLMRESPSGELFF. CDR3 in DNA: TGTGCCAGCAGCTTAATGCGGGAGAGCCCTTCCGGGGAGCTGTTTTTT. Drawing the rest from reference TRBV13 and TRBJ2-2, the complete variable domain is AAGVIQSPRHLIKEKRETATLKCYPIPRHDTVYWYQQGPGQDPQFLISFYEKMQSDKGSIPDRFSAQQFSDYHSELNMSSLELGDSALYFCASSLMRESPSGELFFGEGSRLTVL.

V is TRBV15 and J is TRBJ2-7; D unclear. This CDR3 comprises 14 residues. Germline-derived CDR1 and CDR2 are LNHNV and YYDKDF (reference sequence). V was pared by 3 bases and J by 2 bases, with 11 bases between. For the CDR3, the DNA is TGTGCCACCAGCAGTCTAGTGTTCCCCTACGAGCAGTACTTC. Residues: CATSSLVFPYEQYF.

CDR3 protein: CAIRPGAGGFDEQFF. The CDR3, as DNA: TGTGCCATCAGGCCCGGGGCGGGAGGGTTCGATGAGCAGTTCTTC. The chain has TRBV10-3 and TRBJ2-1; TRBD2 agrees at 9 bases. The CDR3 is made up of 15 amino acids. The germline gives CDR1 ENHRY, CDR2 SYGVKD. V shed 6 bases and J 8 bases; nucleotides not matched to a gene: 11.

The chain combines TRBV19 with TRBJ2-5; D is unclear. CDR3 length: 15 residues. Germline CDR1 reads LNHDA; CDR2 reads SQIVND (reference sequence). V shed 1 base and J shed 4 bases, with 13 bases lying between them. The CDR3 sequence is CASSIGGVSIETQYF. Written as DNA, the CDR3 is TGTGCCAGTAGTATAGGAGGTGTCTCAATAGAGACCCAGTACTTC.

The DNA of the CDR3 is TGTGCCATCAGTGACTACGGGACTAGCGGGAACCACGAGCAGTACTTC. Protein: CAISDYGTSGNHEQYF. The rearrangement links TRBV10-3 to TRBJ2-7; TRBD2 matches 13 bases. J was trimmed by 5 bases and V by 3 bases; bases with no gene match: 7. CDR1 is ENHRY, CDR2 SYGVKD, per germline. The CDR3 loop spans 16 amino acids.

The rearrangement links TRBV4-3 to TRBJ2-3, with 7 bases aligning to TRBD2. Looked up from germline, CDR1 is LGHNA and CDR2 is YSLEER. J was trimmed by 5 bases and V by 1 base; bases with no gene match: 21. The CDR3 runs to 20 residues. CDR3 loop: CASSQVPWAVAGETLDTQYF. The CDR3 DNA is TGCGCCAGCAGCCAAGTCCCCTGGGCTGTCGCGGGAGAAACCCTAGATACGCAGTATTTT.

The chain combines TRBV6-5 with TRBJ2-1, with 7 positions matching TRBD2. The germline CDR1 and CDR2 sequences are MNHEY and SVGAGI. V was clipped by 6 bases and J by 9 bases; unmatched bases: 5. The CDR3 covers 12 residues. The CDR3 bases are TGTGCCAGCAGGTACGGGGAGGGTGAGCAGTTCTTC. Its translation: CASRYGEGEQFF.

This chain connects TRBV6-5 to TRBJ1-4; 8 bases agree with TRBD1. CDR1 is MNHEY and CDR2 is SVGAGI in the germline V gene. Trimming took 2 bases from V and 5 from J; bases not matched to a gene: 4. The CDR3 consists of 15 residues. In DNA, the CDR3 is TGTGCCAGCAGTTACCGCAGGGGGCGGAATGAAAAACTGTTTTTT. Its translation: CASSYRRGRNEKLFF.

This rearrangement joins TRBV7-3 to TRBJ2-7; the D is unclear. Germline lookup yields CDR1 SGHTA and CDR2 FQGTGA. V was shortened by 1 base and J by 4 bases, with 20 bases between the two germline ends. The CDR3 is 17 amino acids. The CDR3 DNA reads as TGTGCCAGCAGCTTAAATCCCCCAACGCAGGTACCTTACGAGCAGTACTTC. This codes for CASSLNPPTQVPYEQYF.

V is TRBV9 and J is TRBJ1-3, with D maybe TRBD1 (5 bases). CDR3 length: 13 residues. Looked up from germline, CDR1 is SGDLS and CDR2 is YYNGEE. Deletions cut 0 bases from V and 8 bases from J, with 9 bases between. CDR3 in DNA: TGTGCCAGCAGCGTAGGGGGCTCAGACACCATATATTTT. Protein product: CASSVGGSDTIYF. The entire variable domain, with the rest obtained from reference TRBV9 and TRBJ1-3, is as follows: DSGVTQTPKHLITATGQRVTLRCSPRSGDLSVYWYQQSLDQGLQFLIQYYNGEERAKGNILERFSAQQFPDLHSELNLSSLELGDSALYFCASSVGGSDTIYFGEGSWLTVV.

This clone was seen more than once but under ten times. The rearrangement joins TRBV4-1 to TRBJ2-2, with unresolved D. In germline, CDR1 is MGHRA, CDR2 YSYEKL. V lost 4 bases and J 1 base, leaving 7 bases between the germline ends. This CDR3 is 14 amino acids long. This chain's CDR3 is CASSLVQNTGELFF. The CDR3 DNA reads as TGCGCCAGCAGCCTAGTCCAGAACACCGGGGAGCTGTTTTTT.

This chain joins TRBV6-1 and TRBJ1-3; D is unresolved. Germline V gene lookup returns CDR1 MNHNS and CDR2 SASEGT. The CDR3 runs 13 residues. Trimming took off 7 bases at V and 3 bases at J, with 10 bases between the two ends. The CDR3 here is CASNEQYGNTIYF. The CDR3 coding sequence is TGTGCCAGCAACGAACAGTATGGAAACACCATATATTTT.

This sequence joins TRBV27 and TRBJ2-7, with D perhaps matching TRBD1 (5 bases). The CDR3 consists of 15 residues. CDR1 MNHEY and CDR2 SMNVEV come from the germline V gene (reference sequence). V was shortened by 7 bases and J by 5 bases, with 21 bases between the two germline ends. The CDR3 DNA sequence: TGTGCCAGCAAAATAGGGGCCCGCCCCAGGGACGAGCAGTACTTC. Translation gives CASKIGARPRDEQYF.

V usage is TRBV7-3 and J usage is TRBJ2-3; 7 bases line up with TRBD2. There are 17 residues in the CDR3. V lost 4 bases, J lost 0 bases, and 10 bases stayed unmatched. CDR1 and CDR2 (germline): SGHTA, FQGTGA. In nucleotides, the CDR3 is TGTGCCAGCAGCTCTCGACTAGCCCCCCAGAGCACAGATACGCAGTATTTT. It codes for CASSSRLAPQSTDTQYF.

This clone has a handful of counts. This chain joins TRBV5-1 and TRBJ2-5, with a weak D call TRBD2 (5 bases). The germline CDR1 and CDR2 sequences are SGHRS and YFSETQ. The CDR3 covers 15 residues. Trimming removed 3 bases from V and 5 bases from J, with 17 bases in between. CDR3 nucleotide sequence: TGCGCCAGCAGCTCAACGCGGGCCCTACGGGAGACCCAGTACTTC. It specifies CASSSTRALRETQYF.

The V and J genes are TRBV6-6 and TRBJ2-1; no reliable D call. The CDR3 length is 11 residues. V was pared by 7 bases and J by 6 bases, with 7 bases between. Germline-derived CDR1 and CDR2 are MNHNY and SVGAGI (reference sequence). This chain's CDR3 is CASTLRNEQFF. The CDR3 bases are TGTGCCAGCACCCTACGCAATGAGCAGTTCTTC.

This rearrangement joins TRBV2 to TRBJ2-1; D not resolved. V was pared by 7 bases and J by 5 bases, with 12 bases between. In germline, CDR1 is SNHLY, CDR2 FYNNEI. The length of the CDR3 is 13 residues. The CDR3 loop is CASTRKVDNEQFF. CDR3 DNA sequence: TGTGCCAGCACCAGGAAGGTAGACAATGAGCAGTTCTTC.

The chain has TRBV4-1 and TRBJ2-3; 9 bases line up with TRBD1. V dropped 3 bases and J dropped 0; count of bases not matched to a gene: 4. The germline gives CDR1 MGHRA, CDR2 YSYEKL. The CDR3 is 16 amino acids. The DNA of the CDR3 is TGCGCCAGCAGCCAGGACGGACAGGGGAGCACAGATACGCAGTATTTT. Protein product: CASSQDGQGSTDTQYF.

The chain uses TRBV6-8 and TRBJ2-7; TRBD2 might be the D (6 bases). V was trimmed by 10 bases and J by 0 bases, leaving 19 bases between them. The CDR3 has 15 residues. Per the germline V gene, CDR1 is MNHGY and CDR2 is SAAAGT. CDR3 bases: TGTGCCACCCCGCCGGGACTTCCTAACTCCTACGAGCAGTACTTC. The encoded protein is CATPPGLPNSYEQYF.

V usage is TRBV13 and J usage is TRBJ2-1, with 7 bases fitting TRBD2. V gave up 3 bases and J gave up 1 base; unmatched junction bases: 3. This CDR3 has 15 residues. CDR1 is PRHDT, CDR2 FYEKMQ, per germline (reference sequence). The CDR3 DNA reads as TGTGCCAGCAGCTTGAGGACTAGTTCCTACAATGAGCAGTTCTTC. It specifies CASSLRTSSYNEQFF.

The chain couples TRBV4-1 to TRBJ2-1, with no clear D. The CDR3 contains 14 residues. Germline V gene data show CDR1 as MGHRA and CDR2 as YSYEKL. V shed 0 bases and J shed 8 bases, with 11 bases lying between them. This CDR3 is CASSQDSFAYEQFF. Written as DNA, the CDR3 is TGCGCCAGCAGCCAAGATTCCTTCGCGTATGAGCAGTTCTTC.